The present T cell receptor (beta chain) was sequenced within a study of STAT5B mutations in CD4+ large granular lymphocyte leukemia (dated by TCRdb to the early 2020s). Background for the entire study: Among the healthy controls, the CDR3 'QG' motif was associated with a particular HLA allele. The study compared the TCRbeta repertoires of patients with CD4+ T-cell large granular lymphocyte leukemia against those of healthy blood donors. Flow cytometry performed on FACSCanto II or FACSVerse showed that the purified fractions had more than 95% purity among lymphocytes. Study-wide findings and limitations: Main leukemic clonotypes were private to each patient, although roughly 25% appeared at low frequency in other patients' non-leukemic repertoires. Data were not HLA-matched; higher clonality in CD4+ versus CD8+ T-LGLL could reflect the relatively small sample size. Greater clonality appeared to be present in CD4-sorted patient repertoires than in healthy CD4+ repertoires, and the difference was retained after the putative leukemic clones were removed.

TCRbeta rearrangements were sequenced from genomic DNA using the immunoSEQ assay at survey resolution. The published analysis was carried out like this. In the TCR sequencing data, the lowest productive clonotype frequency that could be detected was 2.59 x 10-5. Only productive TCRbeta rearrangements, meaning sequences that were complete and in-frame, were kept for the analyses. Clonality for each sample was calculated as Simpson clonality in the immunoSEQ Analyzer version 3.0. Clones were categorized by frequency as very rare, small, medium, large (1-20%) or hyperexpanded (>20%). OLGA 1.2.3 estimated generation probabilities, VDJtools produced V-gene circos plots, VDJdb was queried for specificities, and GLIPH identified CDR3 motifs. Entries here come from immuneACCESS through TCRdb and include only in-frame sequences with V and J called. Some clones fail to appear in such tables; in the studies checked, an unresolved V gene covers under half of the shortfall, and the cause of the remainder is unknown. The DNA gave D and trimming, while V, J and clone size come from that table. The sample table holds roughly 48,000 clones, of which around 70% were seen once. The ten largest clones capture over 1.5% of the sample.

Notes on this clone: No antigen is known for it. It has no much larger one-base neighbor in the sample; base qualities were not kept.

The healthy control group was made up of a few dozen blood donors, and the Finnish Red Cross blood service supplied their buffy coats. All TCR-sequenced material derived from peripheral blood: patient blood samples and healthy donor buffy coats. Ficoll-Hypaque gradient centrifugation was used to isolate peripheral blood mononuclear cells. For the healthy controls, CD4+ cells were obtained from buffy coats by magnetic purification. Genomic DNA was extracted with the Gentra Puregene Cell and Tissue kit and quantified on a Qubit 2.0 fluorometer. The sequenced sample consisted of CD4+ T cells from blood buffy coats. The TCR was taken from a human donor in good health.

The base sequence is TGTGCCAGCAGCCCTACCGTAGCAGAGACCCAGTACTTC. It translates to CASSPTVAETQYF. The receptor chain draws on TRBV28 and TRBJ2-5; too little of a D gene remains to name it. Sequences MDHEN (CDR1) and SYDVKM (CDR2) are obtained from the germline V gene. A distance of 12 bases separates the germline ends of V and J, which lose 6 bases and 4 bases respectively. From cysteine to phenylalanine, the CDR3 is 13 amino acids long. Only the CDR3 region is kept as DNA, spanning 39 bases read in frame from base 1.